The 8 T cell receptor beta chains listed next were all sequenced from one sample in a study of shared clonotypes between healthy human individuals. Measured with immunoSEQ multiplex PCR; TCRdb has only the in-frame clones, and not every one. The data contain millions of clones, over 90% of them singletons. The sequenced sample was naive CD4+ T cells from PBMCs. Stated subset: CD45RA+ positively selected. The receptors here all came from a man aged 18 to 30 in good health. Some clones in this sample may be carry-over from other donors' samples.

J is TRBJ2-1 and V is TRBV15, with TRBD2 matching over 12 bases. The V gene end was trimmed by 1 base and the J gene end by 9 bases; junction bases not matched to a gene: 7. CDR3 size: 16 residues. The V gene's germline CDR1 is LNHNV and CDR2 YYDKDF (reference sequence). CDR3: CATSRGRTSGMSEQFF. The CDR3 DNA follows: TGTGCCACCAGCAGAGGCAGGACTAGCGGGATGAGTGAGCAGTTCTTC.

This clone has more than one count but fewer than ten. The rearrangement links TRBV7-2 to TRBJ1-2; 9 bases line up with TRBD1. Germline trimming cut 5 bases from V and 2 bases from J; bases unmatched to any gene: 6. This CDR3 is built from 15 residues. Germline CDR1 reads SGHTA; CDR2 reads FQGNSA. The CDR3 sequence is CASSPPGQGNYGYTF. Here the CDR3 DNA reads TGTGCCAGCAGCCCGCCGGGACAGGGAAACTATGGCTACACCTTC.

This clone was found once. The chain employs TRBV19 and TRBJ2-1, with a weak D call TRBD1 (5 bases). The CDR3 loop spans 13 amino acids. Germline V gene data show CDR1 as LNHDA and CDR2 as SQIVND (reference sequence). V was pared by 8 bases and J by 0 bases, with 8 bases between. For the CDR3, the DNA is TGTGCCAGTGCGCAGGGCTCCTACAATGAGCAGTTCTTC. Protein: CASAQGSYNEQFF.

The count of this clone is one. The chain joins TRBV5-1 to TRBJ2-1; tentatively, D is TRBD1 (6 bases). The ends were cut back, 4 bases at V and 0 bases at J, with 11 bases in the middle. This CDR3 is 15 amino acids long. Germline V gives CDR1 SGHRS, CDR2 YFSETQ. CDR3 nucleotides: TGCGCCAGCAGCCGAGGACAGAGCTCCTACAATGAGCAGTTCTTC. It translates to CASSRGQSSYNEQFF.

For the CDR3, the DNA is TGTGCCAGCAGCTTAAATCACGGGGCCACAGATACGCAGTATTTT. Its protein is CASSLNHGATDTQYF. This chain uses TRBV7-2 with TRBJ2-3; TRBD1 or TRBD2 may be the D gene (5 bases each). The CDR3 is 15 amino acids. Trimming took 2 bases from V and 2 from J, leaving 11 bases between them. Looked up from germline, CDR1 is SGHTA and CDR2 is FQGNSA.

This chain joins TRBV2 and TRBJ1-5; D remains unclear. V gave up 4 bases and J gave up 3 bases, with 13 bases separating them. Per germline, CDR1 SNHLY and CDR2 FYNNEI. This CDR3 is built from 15 residues. CDR3 nucleotides: TGTGCCAGCAGTGTGGCTCTTCGGCCCAATCAGCCCCAGCATTTT. It encodes CASSVALRPNQPQHF. Using reference TRBV2 and TRBJ1-5 for the parts outside the CDR3, the full variable domain is EPEVTQTPSHQVTQMGQEVILRCVPISNHLYFYWYRQILGQKVEFLVSFYNNEISEKSEIFDDQFSVERPDGSNFTLKIRSTKLEDSAMYFCASSVALRPNQPQHFGDGTRLSIL.

Regarding this clone: The same CDR3 also results from other DNA sequences found in this sample. The chain couples TRBV7-2 to TRBJ2-5; TRBD2 aligns across 8 bases. The CDR3 has 15 amino acids. Looked up from germline, CDR1 is SGHTA and CDR2 is FQGNSA. The junction had 2 bases not matched to a gene; V was cut back by 0 bases and J by 2 bases. The CDR3 sequence: CASSLALAGQETQYF. DNA of the CDR3: TGTGCCAGCAGCTTAGCGTTAGCGGGGCAAGAGACCCAGTACTTC. The variable domain in full, completed from reference TRBV7-2 and TRBJ2-5, reads GAGVSQSPSNKVTEKGKDVELRCDPISGHTALYWYRQSLGQGLEFLIYFQGNSAPDKSGLPSDRFSAERTGGSVSTLTIQRTQQEDSAVYLCASSLALAGQETQYFGPGTRLLVL.

Points on this clone: This sample includes further DNA sequences coding for the same CDR3. The V gene is TRBV5-1, the J gene TRBJ2-3; 14 nucleotides line up with TRBD2. With V trimmed by 3 bases and J by 5 bases, 5 bases remained unmatched. Looked up from germline, CDR1 is SGHRS and CDR2 is YFSETQ. CDR3 length: 16 residues. The CDR3 region is CASSSGLAGGLDTQYF. The CDR3 coding sequence is TGCGCCAGCAGCTCCGGACTAGCGGGAGGATTAGATACGCAGTATTTT.